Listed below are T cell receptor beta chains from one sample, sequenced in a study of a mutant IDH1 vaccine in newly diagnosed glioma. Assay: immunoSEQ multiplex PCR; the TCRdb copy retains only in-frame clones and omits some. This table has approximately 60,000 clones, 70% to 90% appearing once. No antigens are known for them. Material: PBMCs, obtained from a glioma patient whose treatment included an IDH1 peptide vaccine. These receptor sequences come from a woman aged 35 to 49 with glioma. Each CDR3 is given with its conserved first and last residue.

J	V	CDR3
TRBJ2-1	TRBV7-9	CASRPSGAYNEQFF
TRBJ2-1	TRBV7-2	CASSLWSSLIEQFF
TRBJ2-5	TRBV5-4	CASSPGFGYETQYF
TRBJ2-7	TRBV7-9	CASSDRTSGSYEQYF
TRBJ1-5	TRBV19	CASSIGSSWTAGNQPQHF
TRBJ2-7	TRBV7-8	CASSRQGGPDYEQYF
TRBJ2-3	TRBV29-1	CSVAPLAGPDTQYF
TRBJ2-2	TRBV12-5	CASGQGWGGELFF
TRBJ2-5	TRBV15	CATSRDRDRGETQYF
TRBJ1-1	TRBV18	CASSLDIGTEAFF
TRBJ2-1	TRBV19	CASKDSYNEQFF
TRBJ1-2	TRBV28	CASSPLDRGERYTF
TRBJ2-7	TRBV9	CASSVAGTASYEQYF
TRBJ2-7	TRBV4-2	CASSQEGWGSSYEQYF
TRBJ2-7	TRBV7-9	CASSSGTREYF
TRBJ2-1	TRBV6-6	CASSDRDNEQFF
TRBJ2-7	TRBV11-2	CASSYIRGRAYEQYF
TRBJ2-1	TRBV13	CASRLAGDIYNEQFF
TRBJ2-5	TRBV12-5	CASGWARDGTQYF
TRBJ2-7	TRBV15	CATSRDGTGRVYEQYF
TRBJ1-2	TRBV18	CASSPNRDGYTF
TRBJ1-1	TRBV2	CASRTLRGMNTEAFF
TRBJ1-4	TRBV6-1	CATYWTGGEKLFF
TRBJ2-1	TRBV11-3	CASSLTGSYNEQFF
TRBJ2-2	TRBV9	CASGHPSGIDTGELFF
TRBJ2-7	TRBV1	CTSSQVEQRIAGKGAGGYEQYF
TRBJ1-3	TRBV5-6	CASSFGGWGSTGNTIYF
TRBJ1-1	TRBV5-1	CASSSGQGGNTEAFF
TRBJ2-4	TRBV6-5	CASSYSIYLAKNIQYF
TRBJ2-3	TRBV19	CASRGLAGGRDTQYF
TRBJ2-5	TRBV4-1	CASSQDRGQYETQYF
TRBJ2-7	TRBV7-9	CASSPHTDGRVANF
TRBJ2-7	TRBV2	CASSEASGGFYEQYF
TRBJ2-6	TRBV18	CASSVGAGANVLTF
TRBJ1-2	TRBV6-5	CASRPTANYGYTF
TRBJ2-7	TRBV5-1	CASSFTSGPTREQYF
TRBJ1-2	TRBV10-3	CAISPGGIYGYTF
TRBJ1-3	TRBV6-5	CASSYRLRAAENTIYF
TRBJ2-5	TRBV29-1	CSVSLENEETQYF
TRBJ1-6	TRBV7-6	CASSLALQGSNSPLHF
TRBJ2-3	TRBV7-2	CASSLGPTDTQYF
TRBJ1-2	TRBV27	CASSLWTGAPRGYTF
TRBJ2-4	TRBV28	CASTVADLAKNIQYF